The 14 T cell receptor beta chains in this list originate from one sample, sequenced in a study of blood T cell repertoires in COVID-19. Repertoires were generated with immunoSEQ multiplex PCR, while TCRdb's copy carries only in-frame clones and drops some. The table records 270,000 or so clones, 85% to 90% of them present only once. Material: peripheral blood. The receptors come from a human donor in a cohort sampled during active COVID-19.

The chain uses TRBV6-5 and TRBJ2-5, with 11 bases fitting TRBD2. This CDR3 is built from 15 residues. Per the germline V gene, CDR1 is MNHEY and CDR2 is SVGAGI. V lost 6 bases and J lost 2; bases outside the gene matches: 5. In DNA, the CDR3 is TGTGCCAGCAGCACTAGCGGGAGAGATCAAGAGACCCAGTACTTC. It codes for CASSTSGRDQETQYF.

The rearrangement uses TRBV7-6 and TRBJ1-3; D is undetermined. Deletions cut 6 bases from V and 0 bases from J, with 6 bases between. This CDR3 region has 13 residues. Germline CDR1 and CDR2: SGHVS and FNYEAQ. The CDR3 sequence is CASRLTSGNTIYF. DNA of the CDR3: TGTGCCAGCAGACTAACCTCTGGAAACACCATATATTTT.

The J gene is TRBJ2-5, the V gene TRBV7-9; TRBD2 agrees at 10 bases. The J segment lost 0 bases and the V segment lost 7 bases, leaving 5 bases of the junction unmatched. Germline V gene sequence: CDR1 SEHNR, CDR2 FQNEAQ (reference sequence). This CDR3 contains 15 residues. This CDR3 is CASTGLADYQETQYF. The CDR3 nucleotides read TGTGCCAGCACCGGACTAGCGGACTACCAAGAGACCCAGTACTTC.

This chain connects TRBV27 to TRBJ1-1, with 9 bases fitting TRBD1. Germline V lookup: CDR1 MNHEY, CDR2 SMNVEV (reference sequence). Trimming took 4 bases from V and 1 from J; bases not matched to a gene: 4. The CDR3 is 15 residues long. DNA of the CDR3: TGTGCCAGCAGTTCACAGGGGGCCAGGAACACTGAAGCTTTCTTT. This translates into CASSSQGARNTEAFF.

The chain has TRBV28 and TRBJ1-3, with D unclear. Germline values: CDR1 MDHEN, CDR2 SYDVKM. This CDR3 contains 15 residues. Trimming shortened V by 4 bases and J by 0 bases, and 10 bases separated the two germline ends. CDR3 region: CASSSQPYSGNTIYF. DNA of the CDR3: TGTGCCAGCAGTTCACAGCCCTACTCTGGAAACACCATATATTTT.

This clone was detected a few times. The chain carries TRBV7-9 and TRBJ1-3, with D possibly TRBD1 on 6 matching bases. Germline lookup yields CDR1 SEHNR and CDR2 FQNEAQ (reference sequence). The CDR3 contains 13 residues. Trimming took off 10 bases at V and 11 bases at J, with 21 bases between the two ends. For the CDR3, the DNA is TGTGCCACCCATGGGGCACAGGGTAGCTCCATATATTTT. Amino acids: CATHGAQGSSIYF. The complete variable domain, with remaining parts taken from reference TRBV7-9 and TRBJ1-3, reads DTGVSQNPRHKITKRGQNVTFRCDPISEHNRLYWYRQTLGQGPEFLTYFQNEAQLEKSRLLSDRFSAERPKGSFSTLEIQRTEQGDSAMYLCATHGAQGSSIYFGEGSWLTVV.

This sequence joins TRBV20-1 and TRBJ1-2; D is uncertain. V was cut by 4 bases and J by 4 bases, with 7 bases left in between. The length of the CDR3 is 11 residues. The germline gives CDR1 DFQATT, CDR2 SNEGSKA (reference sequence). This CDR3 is CSANSLYGYTF. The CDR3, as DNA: TGCAGTGCTAACAGCCTCTATGGCTACACCTTC.

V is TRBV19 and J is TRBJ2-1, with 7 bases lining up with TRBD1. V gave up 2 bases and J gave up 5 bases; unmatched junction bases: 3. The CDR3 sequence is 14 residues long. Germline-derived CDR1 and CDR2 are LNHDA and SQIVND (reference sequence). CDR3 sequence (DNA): TGTGCCAGTAGTATAATCGGGACAGACAATGAGCAGTTCTTC. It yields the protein CASSIIGTDNEQFF. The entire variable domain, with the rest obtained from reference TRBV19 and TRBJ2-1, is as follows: DGGITQSPKYLFRKEGQNVTLSCEQNLNHDAMYWYRQDPGQGLRLIYYSQIVNDFQKGDIAEGYSVSREKKESFPLTVTSAQKNPTAFYLCASSIIGTDNEQFFGPGTRLTVL.

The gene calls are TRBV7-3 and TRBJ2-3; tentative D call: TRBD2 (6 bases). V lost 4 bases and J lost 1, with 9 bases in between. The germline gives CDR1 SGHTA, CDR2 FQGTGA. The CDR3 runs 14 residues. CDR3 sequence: CASSYIAGTDTQYF. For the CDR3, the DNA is TGTGCCAGCAGCTATATAGCGGGCACAGATACGCAGTATTTT.

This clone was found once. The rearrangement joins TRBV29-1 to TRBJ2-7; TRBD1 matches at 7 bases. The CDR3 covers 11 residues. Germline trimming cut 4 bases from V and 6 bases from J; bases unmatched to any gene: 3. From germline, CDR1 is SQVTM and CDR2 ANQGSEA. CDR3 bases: TGCAGCGTTGGACAGGGTCCCGAGCAGTACTTC. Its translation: CSVGQGPEQYF.

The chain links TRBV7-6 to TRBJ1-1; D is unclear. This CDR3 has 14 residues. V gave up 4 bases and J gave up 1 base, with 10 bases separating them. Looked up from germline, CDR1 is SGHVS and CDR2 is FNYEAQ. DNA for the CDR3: TGTGCCAGCAGCTCCCAAGCAGGGAACACTGAAGCTTTCTTT. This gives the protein CASSSQAGNTEAFF.

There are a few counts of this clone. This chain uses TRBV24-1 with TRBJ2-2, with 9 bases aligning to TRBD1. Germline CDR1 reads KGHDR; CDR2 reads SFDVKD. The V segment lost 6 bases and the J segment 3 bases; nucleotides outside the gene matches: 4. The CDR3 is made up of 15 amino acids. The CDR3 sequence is CATSPGTGYTGELFF. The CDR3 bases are TGTGCCACCAGTCCCGGGACAGGGTACACCGGGGAGCTGTTTTTT.

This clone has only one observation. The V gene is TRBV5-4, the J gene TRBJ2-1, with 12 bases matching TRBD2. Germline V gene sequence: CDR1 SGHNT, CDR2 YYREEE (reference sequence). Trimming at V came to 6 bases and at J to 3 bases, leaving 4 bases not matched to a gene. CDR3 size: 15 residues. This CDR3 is CASKLAGGIYNEQFF. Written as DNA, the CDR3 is TGTGCCAGCAAGCTAGCGGGAGGGATCTACAATGAGCAGTTCTTC.

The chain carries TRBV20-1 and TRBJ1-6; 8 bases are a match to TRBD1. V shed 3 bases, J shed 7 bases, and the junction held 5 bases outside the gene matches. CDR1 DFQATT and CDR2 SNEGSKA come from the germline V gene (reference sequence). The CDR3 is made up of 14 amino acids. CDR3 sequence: CSASLQGANSPLHF. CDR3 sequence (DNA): TGCAGTGCTAGTCTTCAGGGGGCGAATTCACCCCTCCACTTT.